The rows below give T cell receptor beta chains drawn from one sample of a study of control samples from healthy donors and cancer patients. The data were produced by immunoSEQ multiplex PCR, yet TCRdb's version contains in-frame clones alone and is incomplete. Here the sample spans over 200,000 clones, approximately 80% being singletons. The sequenced sample consisted of PBMCs. The origin of the receptors is a woman aged 55-75 years with lung cancer. Both conserved end residues are part of each CDR3. A D gene is named only where the DNA matches it firmly. Where a row states a size, it is once, few, many or the class of an expanded clone; other rows omit it.

clone size	J gene	V gene	D gene	CDR3 protein	CDR3 DNA
few	TRBJ1-2	TRBV27	TRBD1	CASKPGQGSGYTF	TGTGCCAGCAAACCGGGACAGGGCTCTGGCTACACCTTC
-	TRBJ2-1	TRBV5-1	-	CASSPQDYYNEQFF	TGCGCCAGCAGCCCCCAGGACTATTACAATGAGCAGTTCTTC
-	TRBJ2-3	TRBV6-5	-	CASRGPGTDTQYF	TGTGCCAGCAGGGGACCGGGGACAGATACGCAGTATTTT
-	TRBJ1-5	TRBV2	-	CASSEDRPYSNQPQHF	TGTGCCAGCAGTGAAGACAGACCTTATAGCAATCAGCCCCAGCATTTT
-	TRBJ2-1	TRBV5-1	-	CASSYGQSSYNEQFF	TGCGCCAGCAGCTACGGGCAGAGTTCCTACAATGAGCAGTTCTTC
-	TRBJ2-6	TRBV3-1/TRBV3-2	-	CASSPLWGGANVLTF	TGTGCCAGCAGCCCCCTTTGGGGTGGGGCCAACGTCCTGACTTTC
-	TRBJ1-1	TRBV12-3/TRBV12-4	-	CASSLVGHLGAFF	TGTGCCAGCAGTTTAGTAGGACATCTTGGAGCTTTCTTT
-	TRBJ2-3	TRBV10-3	TRBD2	CAIGGGLRNTQYF	TGTGCCATCGGCGGGGGGCTACGAAATACGCAGTATTTT
-	TRBJ2-1	TRBV27	-	CASSINRGGYNEQFF	TGTGCCAGCAGTATCAACAGGGGGGGGTACAATGAGCAGTTCTTC
once	TRBJ1-1	TRBV12-3/TRBV12-4	-	CAAGRGMNTEAFF	TGTGCCGCGGGCAGGGGCATGAACACTGAAGCTTTCTTT
once	TRBJ2-1	TRBV24-1	-	CATSDLGGQHNEQFF	TGTGCCACCAGTGATTTGGGCGGGCAACACAATGAGCAGTTCTTC
-	TRBJ2-5	TRBV11-1	TRBD2	CASSPSGRMRETQYF	TGTGCCAGCAGCCCGAGCGGGAGGATGCGAGAGACCCAGTACTTC
-	TRBJ1-1	TRBV3-1/TRBV3-2	-	CASSQGEVAEAFF	TGTGCCAGCAGCCAAGGAGAAGTAGCTGAAGCTTTCTTT
-	TRBJ2-7	TRBV9	TRBD1	CASSVGTGASYEQYF	TGTGCCAGCAGCGTCGGGACAGGCGCATCCTACGAGCAGTACTTC
-	TRBJ2-7	TRBV5-1	TRBD1	CASSLGTGPYEQYF	TGCGCCAGCAGCTTGGGGACAGGTCCTTACGAGCAGTACTTC
-	TRBJ2-2	TRBV5-1	TRBD1	CASSLGQGTYTGELFF	TGCGCCAGCAGCTTGGGACAGGGGACTTACACCGGGGAGCTGTTTTTT
-	TRBJ2-2	TRBV4-1	-	CASSQPRGSTGELFF	TGCGCCAGCAGCCAACCCAGGGGATCCACCGGGGAGCTGTTTTTT
-	TRBJ2-1	TRBV7-9	-	CASSLEQGWQFF	TGTGCCAGCAGCTTAGAACAGGGCTGGCAGTTCTTC